This TCR beta chain was obtained from a study of CD8 T cells in Susac syndrome. Broader study findings: The number of individuals included in the study's TCR sequencing and HLA analysis was acknowledged as relatively small.

After extraction with the RNeasy kit, 0.5 to 1 ug of the RNA was reverse transcribed using random hexamers. TCRdb reprocessed the immunoSEQ multiplex PCR reads via MiXCR and lists one record per CDR3 protein. This sample carries some 200,000 distinct CDR3 sequences, about 95% of them seen once, and the ten largest clones take 0.08% to 0.11%. Germline V gene lookup returns CDR1 DFQATT and CDR2 SNEGSKA (reference sequence). The CDR3 is made up of 9 amino acids. The germline V and J ends were trimmed by 7 bases and 4 bases, with 4 bases remaining between them. A remark on this clonotype: The antigen remains unidentified.

The sequencing input was CD4+ T cells from PBMCs. This receptor was obtained from a human donor in good health. The chain combines TRBV20-1 with TRBJ1-1; D is undetermined. Written as DNA, the CDR3 is TGCAGTGTAGGCACTGAAGCTTTCTTT. The encoded protein is CSVGTEAFF.